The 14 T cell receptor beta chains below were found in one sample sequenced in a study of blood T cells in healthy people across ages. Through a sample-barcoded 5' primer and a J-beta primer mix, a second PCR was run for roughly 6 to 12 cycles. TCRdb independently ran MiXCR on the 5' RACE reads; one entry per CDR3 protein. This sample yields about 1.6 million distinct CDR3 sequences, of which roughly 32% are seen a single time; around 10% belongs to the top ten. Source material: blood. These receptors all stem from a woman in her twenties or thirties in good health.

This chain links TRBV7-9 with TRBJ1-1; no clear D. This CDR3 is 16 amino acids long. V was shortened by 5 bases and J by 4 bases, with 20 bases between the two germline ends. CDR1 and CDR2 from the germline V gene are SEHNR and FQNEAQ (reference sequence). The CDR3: CASSMVGGMGSTEAFF. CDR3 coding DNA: TGTGCCAGCAGCATGGTAGGCGGCATGGGGTCCACTGAAGCTTTCTTT. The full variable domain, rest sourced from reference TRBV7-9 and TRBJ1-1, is DTGVSQNPRHKITKRGQNVTFRCDPISEHNRLYWYRQTLGQGPEFLTYFQNEAQLEKSRLLSDRFSAERPKGSFSTLEIQRTEQGDSAMYLCASSMVGGMGSTEAFFGQGTRLTVV.

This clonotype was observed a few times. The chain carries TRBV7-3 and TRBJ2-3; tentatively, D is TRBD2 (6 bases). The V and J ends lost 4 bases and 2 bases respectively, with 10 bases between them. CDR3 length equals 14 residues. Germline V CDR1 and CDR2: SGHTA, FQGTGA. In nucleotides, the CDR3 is TGTGCCAGCAGCTCGGGGGTTGACACAGATACGCAGTATTTT. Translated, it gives CASSSGVDTDTQYF.

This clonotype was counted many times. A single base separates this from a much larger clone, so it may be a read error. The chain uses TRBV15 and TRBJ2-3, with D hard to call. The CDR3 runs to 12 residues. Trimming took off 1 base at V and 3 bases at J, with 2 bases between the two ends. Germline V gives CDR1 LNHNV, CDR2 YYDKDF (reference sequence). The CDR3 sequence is CATSRGTDTQYF. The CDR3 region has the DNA TGTGCCACCAGCAGAGGTACAGATACGCAGTATTTT.

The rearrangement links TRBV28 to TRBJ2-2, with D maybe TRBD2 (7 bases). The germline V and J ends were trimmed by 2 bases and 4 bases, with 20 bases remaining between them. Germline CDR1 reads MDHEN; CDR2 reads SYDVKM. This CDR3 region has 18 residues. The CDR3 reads CASSLEGGPRIGTGELFF. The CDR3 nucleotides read TGTGCCAGCAGTTTAGAGGGGGGGCCCCGGATTGGCACCGGGGAGCTGTTTTTT.

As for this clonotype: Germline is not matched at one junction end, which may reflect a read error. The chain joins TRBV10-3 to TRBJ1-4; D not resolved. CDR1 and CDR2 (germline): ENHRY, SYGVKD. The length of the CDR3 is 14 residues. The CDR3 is CAISDKGSNERLFF. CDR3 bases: TGTGCCATCAGTGATAAAGGTTCTAATGAAAGACTGTTTTTT.

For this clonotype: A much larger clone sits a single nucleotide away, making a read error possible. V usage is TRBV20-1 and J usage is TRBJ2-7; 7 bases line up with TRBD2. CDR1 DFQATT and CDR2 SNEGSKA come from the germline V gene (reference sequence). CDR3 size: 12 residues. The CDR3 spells CRAIGGSYEQYF. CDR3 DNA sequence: TGCAGGGCTATCGGCGGGAGCTACGAGCAGTACTTC.

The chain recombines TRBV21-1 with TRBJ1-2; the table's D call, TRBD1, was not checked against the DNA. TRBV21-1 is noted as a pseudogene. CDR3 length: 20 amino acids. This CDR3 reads CASSKESLGPRQGAGYGYTF. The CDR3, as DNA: TGTGCCAGCAGCAAAGAGTCCCTTGGCCCCCGACAGGGGGCGGGCTATGGCTACACCTTC.

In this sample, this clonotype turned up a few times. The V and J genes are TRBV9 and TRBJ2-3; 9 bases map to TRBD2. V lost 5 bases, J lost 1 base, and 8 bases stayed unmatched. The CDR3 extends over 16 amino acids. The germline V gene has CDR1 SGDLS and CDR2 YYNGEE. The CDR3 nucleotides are TGTGCCAGCAGATTAAAGGCTAGCGGGGGCACAGATACGCAGTATTTT. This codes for CASRLKASGGTDTQYF.

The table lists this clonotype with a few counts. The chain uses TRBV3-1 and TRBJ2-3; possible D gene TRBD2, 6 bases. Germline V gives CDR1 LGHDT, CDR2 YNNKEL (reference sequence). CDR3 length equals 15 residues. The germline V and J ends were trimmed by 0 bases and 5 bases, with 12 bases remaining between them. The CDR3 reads CASSQEPPEGDTQYF. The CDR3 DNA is TGTGCCAGCAGCCAAGAGCCCCCGGAGGGAGATACGCAGTATTTT.

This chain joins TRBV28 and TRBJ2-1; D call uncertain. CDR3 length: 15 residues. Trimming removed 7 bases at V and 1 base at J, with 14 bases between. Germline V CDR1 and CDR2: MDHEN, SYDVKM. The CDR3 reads CASTLKTGSYNEQFF. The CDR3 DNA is TGTGCCAGCACCCTAAAAACCGGATCCTACAATGAGCAGTTCTTC.

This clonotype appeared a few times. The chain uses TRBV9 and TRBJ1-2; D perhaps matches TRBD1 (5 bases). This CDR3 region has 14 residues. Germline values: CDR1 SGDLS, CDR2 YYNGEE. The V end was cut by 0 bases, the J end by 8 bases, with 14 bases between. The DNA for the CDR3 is TGTGCCAGCAGCGTAGCTACGTCGGGGGTCGGCTACACCTTC. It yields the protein CASSVATSGVGYTF.

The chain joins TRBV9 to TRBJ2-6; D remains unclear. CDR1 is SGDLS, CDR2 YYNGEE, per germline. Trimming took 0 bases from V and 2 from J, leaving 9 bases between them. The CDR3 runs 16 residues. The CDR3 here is CASSVAFSTGANVLTF. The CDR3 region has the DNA TGTGCCAGCAGCGTAGCTTTCTCCACTGGGGCCAACGTCCTGACTTTC.

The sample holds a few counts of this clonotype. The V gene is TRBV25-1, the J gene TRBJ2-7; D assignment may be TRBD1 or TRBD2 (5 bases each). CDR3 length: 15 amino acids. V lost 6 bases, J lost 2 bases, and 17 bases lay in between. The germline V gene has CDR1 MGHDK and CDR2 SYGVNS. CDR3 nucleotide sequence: TGTGCCAGCAGCGAAAGTTGGGGGAGCCCCTACGAGCAGTACTTC. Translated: CASSESWGSPYEQYF.

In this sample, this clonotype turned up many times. CDR3 residues: CASSPTGTSGRNEQFF. In nucleotides, the CDR3 is TGTGCCAGCAGCCCTACGGGGACTAGCGGAAGAAACGAGCAGTTCTTC. The chain employs TRBV7-2 and TRBJ2-1; 11 nucleotides line up with TRBD2. Germline V CDR1 and CDR2: SGHTA, FQGNSA. The CDR3 spans 16 residues. Unmatched junction bases numbered 13, after V lost 5 bases and J lost 10 bases.